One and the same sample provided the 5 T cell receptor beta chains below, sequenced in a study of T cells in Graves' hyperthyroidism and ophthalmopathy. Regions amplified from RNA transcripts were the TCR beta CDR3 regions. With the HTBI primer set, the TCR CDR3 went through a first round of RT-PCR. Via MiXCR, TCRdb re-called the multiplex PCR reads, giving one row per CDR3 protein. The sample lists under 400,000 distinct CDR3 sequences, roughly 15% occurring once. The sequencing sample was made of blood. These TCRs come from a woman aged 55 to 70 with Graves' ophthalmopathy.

This CDR3 reads CASSMTDQETQYF. The CDR3 coding sequence is TGTGCCAGTAGTATGACAGACCAAGAGACCCAGTACTTC. This chain links TRBV19 with TRBJ2-5, with D maybe TRBD1 (5 bases). This CDR3 has 13 amino acids. CDR1 and CDR2 from the germline V gene are LNHDA and SQIVND (reference sequence). V lost 3 bases, J lost 0 bases, and 5 bases lay in between. The full variable domain, completed using reference TRBV19 and TRBJ2-5, is DGGITQSPKYLFRKEGQNVTLSCEQNLNHDAMYWYRQDPGQGLRLIYYSQIVNDFQKGDIAEGYSVSREKKESFPLTVTSAQKNPTAFYLCASSMTDQETQYFGPGTRLLVL.

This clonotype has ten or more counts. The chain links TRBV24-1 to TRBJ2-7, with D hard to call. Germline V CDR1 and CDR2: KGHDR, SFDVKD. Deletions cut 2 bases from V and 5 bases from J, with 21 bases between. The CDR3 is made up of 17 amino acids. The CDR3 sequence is CATSDSSKPREANEQYF. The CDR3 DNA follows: TGTGCCACCAGTGATTCTTCTAAGCCCCGAGAGGCCAACGAGCAGTACTTC.

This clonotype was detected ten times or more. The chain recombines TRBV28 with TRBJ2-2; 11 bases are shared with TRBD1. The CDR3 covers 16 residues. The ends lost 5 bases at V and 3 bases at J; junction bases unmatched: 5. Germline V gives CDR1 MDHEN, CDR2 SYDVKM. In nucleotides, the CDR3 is TGTGCCAGCAGTAATAGGGACAGGGGGGACACCGGGGAGCTGTTTTTT. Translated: CASSNRDRGDTGELFF.

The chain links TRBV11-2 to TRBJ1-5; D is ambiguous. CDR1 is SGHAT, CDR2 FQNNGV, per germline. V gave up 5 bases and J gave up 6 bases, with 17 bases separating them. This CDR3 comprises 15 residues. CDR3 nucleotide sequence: TGTGCCAGCAGCGACGTCTCGAGAGGGATTCAGCCCCAGCATTTT. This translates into CASSDVSRGIQPQHF.

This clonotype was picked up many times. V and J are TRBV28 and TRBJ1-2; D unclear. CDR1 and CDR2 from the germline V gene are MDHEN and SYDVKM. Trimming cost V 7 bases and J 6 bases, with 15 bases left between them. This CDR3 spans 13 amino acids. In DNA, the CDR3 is TGTGCCAGCACCTACCGGAGGGTGGATGGCTACACCTTC. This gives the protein CASTYRRVDGYTF.